This note documents a single T cell receptor beta chain sequence. The clone's antigen remains unknown. No much larger clonotype is one base removed from it; base qualities were not supplied. The entry originates in a study of high-grade serous ovarian cancer treatment subgroups (dated by TCRdb to the early 2020s). With regard to the full study: On average, each sample produced about 14,000 sequencing reads and roughly 7,500 unique TCR beta rearrangements. TCR beta repertoires were profiled in patients with high-grade serous ovarian cancer who were grouped, under a laparoscopic triage algorithm, by complete gross resection or by neoadjuvant chemotherapy response. One primary tumor sample and two metastatic tumor samples were contributed by each patient, so that some 83 samples were obtained in total. Of the roughly 30 patients in the cohort, around ten had no residual disease after primary surgery (R0), around ten were excellent NACT responders, and around ten were poor NACT responders.

The approximately 100 tumor samples underwent high-throughput TCR profiling using ImmunoSEQ. Per the source publication's procedure: Richness (unique productive sequences), clonality, evenness and relatedness were included as repertoire diversity metrics, and similarity between samples was assessed with the Bhattacharyya coefficient. In a sensitivity analysis, TCRs with fewer than two reads were excluded, and consistent conclusions were obtained. The source is immuneACCESS, and TCRdb retained only in-frame sequences with V and J called. Part of the clones is not carried over; for the studies checked, unresolved V genes explain less than half of this, and the remainder is unexplained. V, J and clone size are those of that table, while D and trimming were read from the DNA. The sample table lists 1,500 to 2,000 clones, approximately 74% of them with a count of one. The ten largest clonotypes hold over 35% of the sample.

Overall study results and their limits: Bulk tumor TCR sequencing lacked spatial information, limiting insight into HGSC tumor complexity and diversity. Tumors from the same patient had repertoire similarity ranging from about 0.095 to 0.79, while tumors from different patients showed almost no similarity. The TCR repertoire analyses centered on CDR3, and CDR1 and CDR2 were not analyzed. TCR clonal relatedness was found to be positively correlated with neoantigen level and, by trend, with copy number variation and mutation load derived from whole-genome sequencing.

V is reduced by 7 bases and J by 6 bases, leaving a spacing of 19 bases between them. The germline V gene yields SGHTA for CDR1 and FQGNSA for CDR2. The CDR3 runs 14 amino acids, cysteine and phenylalanine included. Just the 42-base CDR3 DNA is kept, in frame starting at base 1. Tumor samples were obtained before definitive surgery or chemotherapy. Genomic DNA was extracted by the MD Anderson Biospecimen Extraction Resource, and TCR sequencing was done by the MD Anderson Cancer Genomics Laboratory. Sequenced material: tumor tissue. Recombination connected TRBV7-2 to TRBJ2-7; no D gene can be assigned with confidence. The sequence was obtained from a human donor with high-grade serous ovarian cancer. This receptor has the CDR3 CASTPAQRNGEQYF. The sequenced DNA is TGTGCCAGCACCCCGGCCCAGAGGAACGGCGAGCAGTACTTC.